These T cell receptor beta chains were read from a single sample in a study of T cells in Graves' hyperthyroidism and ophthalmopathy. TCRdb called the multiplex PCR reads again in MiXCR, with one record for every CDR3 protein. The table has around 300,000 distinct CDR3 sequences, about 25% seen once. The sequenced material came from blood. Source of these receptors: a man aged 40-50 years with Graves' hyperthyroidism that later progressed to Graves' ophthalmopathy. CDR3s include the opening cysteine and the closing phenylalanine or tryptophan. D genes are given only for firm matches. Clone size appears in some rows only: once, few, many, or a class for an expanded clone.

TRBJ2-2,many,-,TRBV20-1,CSARAQVGELFF,TGCAGTGCTAGAGCCCAGGTCGGGGAGCTGTTTTTT
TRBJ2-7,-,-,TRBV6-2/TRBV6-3,CASSYGRVWEQYF,TGTGCCAGCAGTTACGGTAGGGTGTGGGAGCAGTACTTC
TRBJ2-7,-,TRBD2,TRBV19,CASSRELAGGKEQYF,TGTGCCAGTAGTAGGGAACTAGCGGGAGGAAAAGAGCAGTACTTC
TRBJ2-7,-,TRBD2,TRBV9,CASSPGLGNSEQYF,TGTGCCAGCAGCCCGGGACTAGGAAACAGCGAGCAGTACTTC
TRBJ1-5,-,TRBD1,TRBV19,CASTSGTATYSNQPQHF,TGTGCCAGTACCTCAGGGACAGCCACTTATAGCAATCAGCCCCAGCATTTT
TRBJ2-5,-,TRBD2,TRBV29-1,CSVVTSGRALETQYF,TGCAGCGTTGTAACTAGCGGGAGGGCCCTAGAGACCCAGTACTTC
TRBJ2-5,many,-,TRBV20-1,CSAGPDEETQYF,TGCAGTGCTGGACCGGATGAGGAGACCCAGTACTTC
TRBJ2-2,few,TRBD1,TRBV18,CASSAGTVNTGELFF,TGTGCCAGCTCAGCCGGGACAGTTAACACCGGGGAGCTGTTTTTT
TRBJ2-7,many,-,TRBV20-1,CSARGGGRGVSSYEQYF,TGCAGTGCTAGAGGAGGGGGTCGGGGCGTCAGCTCCTACGAGCAGTACTTC
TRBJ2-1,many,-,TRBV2,CASSTTGTTGDNEQFF,TGTGCCAGCAGTACGACTGGGACTACAGGGGACAATGAGCAGTTCTTC
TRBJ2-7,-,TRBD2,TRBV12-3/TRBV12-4,CASSPGGRSEQYF,TGTGCCAGCAGTCCGGGCGGGAGGTCCGAGCAGTACTTC
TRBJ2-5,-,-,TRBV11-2,CASSRGWETQYF,TGTGCCAGCAGTAGGGGATGGGAGACCCAGTACTTC
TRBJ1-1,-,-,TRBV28,CASLTGLNTEAFF,TGTGCCAGCCTTACCGGCCTGAACACTGAAGCTTTCTTT
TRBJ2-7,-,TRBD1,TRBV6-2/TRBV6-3,CASSSRDRALYEQYF,TGTGCCAGCAGTTCCCGGGACAGGGCCTTGTACGAGCAGTACTTC